Only one count was recorded for the clone carrying this T cell receptor beta chain. Its antigen is unidentified. The assay was immunoSEQ multiplex PCR, and TCRdb's table has in-frame clones only and misses some. The data hold about 46,000 clones, with over 60% observed a single time. This entry comes from a study of OX40 agonist ivuxolimab in advanced cancers. Study background: Past anti-PD-1, anti-PD-L1 or anti-CTLA-4 therapy was accepted, and roughly 37% had received some. Study results and limitations: At doses 0.1 to 3.0 mg/kg, CD4+ and CD8+ clones expanded. Researchers report that CD8+ T cells had, on average, more expanded clones than CD4+. Compared with others, partial responders at 0.1-3.0 mg/kg displayed clonal expansion among the lowest.

Germline V gives CDR1 MDHEN, CDR2 SYDVKM. V lost 4 bases to trimming and J lost 8 bases, with 23 bases between them. The CDR3 contains 16 residues. This receptor was obtained from an adult with an advanced solid tumor such as melanoma, head and neck, liver or kidney cancer. The chain uses TRBV28 and TRBJ1-2; perhaps TRBD1 as D (5 bases). The starting material was CD4+ or CD8+ T cells sorted from blood, obtained in a trial of the OX40 agonist ivuxolimab. CDR3 sequence (DNA): TGTGCCAGCAGTTCCTTTGGGGCAAGGACCCCTAAGGGCTACACCTTC. Amino acid sequence: CASSSFGARTPKGYTF.